This T cell receptor (beta chain) emerged from a study of blood T cell repertoires in COVID-19 (dated by TCRdb to about 2020). As for the study more broadly: Collaborator samples came from the United States, Italy and Spain and covered acute and convalescent phases of COVID-19. HLA class I and class II types, where available, came from metadata supplied by the sample provider rather than from assay-based typing. Sample metadata almost always included a de-identified subject ID, COVID-19 status, age in years and sex. The dataset comprised deeply sampled blood TCRbeta repertoires from subjects exposed to, actively infected with, or recovered from COVID-19. The samples were drawn from the first 160 participants of the ongoing ImmuneRACE study and from about 1,200 subjects provided by 6 global collaborators. The material from the prospective study consisted of cDNA or gDNA derived from T cells, B-cell-depleted T cells, or PBMCs. The repertoires were released in a freely available public database intended as a resource for research on the immune response to SARS-CoV-2. Overall study outcomes, separate from this receptor: The quantity of clinical and demographic metadata differed by source and by participant and was supplied without curation.

TCRbeta CDR3 regions were amplified from genomic DNA by means of the immunoSEQ Assay, a bias-controlled multiplex PCR. The study's own analysis went as follows. The number of nucleated cells in each sample was estimated from the amplification of reference gene primers within the assay. To quantify the absolute abundance of each unique TCRbeta CDR3 rearrangement, sequence reads were collapsed and filtered. For each sample, productive Simpson clonality was calculated as the square root of Simpson's diversity index across productive rearrangements. The clones in this table, taken by TCRdb from immuneACCESS, are in-frame only. Not every clone is retained; where verified, under half of the shortfall comes from an unresolved V gene, and the cause of the rest is unknown. That table is the source of V, J and clone size, and D and trimming were worked out from the DNA. A total of some 43,000 clones appear in this sample, around 85% of them only once. Together, the top ten hold approximately 38% of the sample.

Comments on this clone: Its antigen is unknown. Base qualities are not provided; no much larger clone lies one nucleotide away.

Collaborating institutions collected whole blood in K2EDTA tubes following their own protocols. For TCRbeta analysis, collaborators shipped samples in one of three forms: frozen whole blood, isolated PBMCs, or DNA extracted from either of those sample types. CDR3 length: 13 amino acids, cysteine to phenylalanine. The retained sequence is limited to the CDR3, 39 bases, with the frame set at the first base. Looking up the germline V gene yields CDR1 WSHSY and CDR2 SAAADI. The germline ends are 15 bases apart after V is trimmed by 8 bases and J by 8 bases. Sequencing was carried out using peripheral blood. The TCR was taken from a man in his forties with active or convalescent COVID-19. The chain links TRBV10-2 with TRBJ1-4; a weak D assignment points to TRBD1 (6 bases agree). DNA sequence: TGCGCCAGCCGAGACAGGTCTGGAGAAAAACTGTTTTTT. It is translated as CASRDRSGEKLFF.